A single sample gave rise to the 21 T cell receptor beta chains below, sequenced in a study of Ad26.COV2.S vaccination and SARS-CoV-2 variants. Noted treatment: some 19 received Ad26.COV2.S at low or high dose, single or two shots; roughly five received placebo; per-sample allocation not given. Repertoires come from day 63 after the first vaccine or placebo injection. Assay: immunoSEQ multiplex PCR; the TCRdb copy retains only in-frame clones and omits some. In the table there are 300,000 to 400,000 clones, 86% of which are singletons. The sample was peripheral blood, taken in a trial of Ad26.COV2.S vaccine versus placebo. The source is a person aged 18-65 years who received the Ad26.COV2.S COVID-19 vaccine or a placebo.

This clone has more than one count but fewer than ten. The gene calls are TRBV9 and TRBJ2-7; perhaps TRBD1 as D (6 bases). Trimming pared 4 bases from V and 5 bases from J, leaving 19 bases between. The germline gives CDR1 SGDLS, CDR2 YYNGEE. CDR3 length equals 15 residues. The chain's CDR3 is CASSPSGTPTDEQYF. The CDR3 DNA reads as TGTGCCAGCAGCCCATCCGGGACACCGACGGACGAGCAGTACTTC.

The chain recombines TRBV5-5 with TRBJ2-5; TRBD1 agrees at 10 bases. This CDR3 has 16 residues. Trimming removed 1 base from V and 5 bases from J; junction bases left unmatched: 8. Germline V gives CDR1 SGHKS, CDR2 YYEKEE (reference sequence). The CDR3 DNA is TGTGCCAGCAGCTTGAATCCGACAGGGGGCCAGGAGACCCAGTACTTC. Residues: CASSLNPTGGQETQYF.

This clone appeared a few times. The chain combines TRBV19 with TRBJ2-2; TRBD1 is a possible D gene (5 bases). Trimming removed 3 bases from V and 4 bases from J, with 12 bases in between. Germline V gives CDR1 LNHDA, CDR2 SQIVND (reference sequence). This CDR3 is built from 15 residues. The CDR3 bases are TGTGCCAGTAGTATCTCCAGGGTCGGCACCGGGGAGCTGTTTTTT. The encoded protein is CASSISRVGTGELFF. Supplemented by reference TRBV19 and TRBJ2-2, the full variable domain reads DGGITQSPKYLFRKEGQNVTLSCEQNLNHDAMYWYRQDPGQGLRLIYYSQIVNDFQKGDIAEGYSVSREKKESFPLTVTSAQKNPTAFYLCASSISRVGTGELFFGEGSRLTVL.

The chain is built from TRBV5-1 and TRBJ1-1, with 9 bases fitting TRBD1. Germline V gene data show CDR1 as SGHRS and CDR2 as YFSETQ. The V and J ends lost 3 bases and 2 bases, in that order; junction bases with no gene match: 5. There are 15 residues in the CDR3. The CDR3 coding sequence is TGCGCCAGCAGCTATGGGACAGGGCGAAACACTGAAGCTTTCTTT. Encoded protein: CASSYGTGRNTEAFF.

This clone was recorded once. The chain uses TRBV3-1 (or the pseudogene TRBV3-2) and TRBJ2-2; D not resolved. In germline, CDR1 is LGHDT, CDR2 YNNKEL (reference sequence). The CDR3 sequence is 15 residues long. Trimming took off 0 bases at V and 6 bases at J, with 11 bases between the two ends. CDR3 sequence (DNA): TGTGCCAGCAGCCAAGATACAGTCCGGGCCGGGGAGCTGTTTTTT. It codes for CASSQDTVRAGELFF.

This chain links TRBV5-1 with TRBJ2-1; perhaps TRBD2 as D (6 bases). The germline V and J ends were trimmed by 0 bases and 3 bases, with 10 bases remaining between them. The CDR3 is 15 residues long. Germline V gives CDR1 SGHRS, CDR2 YFSETQ. CDR3 in amino acids: CASSLEGGVYNEQFF. CDR3 bases: TGCGCCAGCAGCTTGGAGGGCGGGGTCTACAATGAGCAGTTCTTC.

The chain is built from TRBV10-3 and TRBJ2-1; 12 positions match TRBD2. Germline CDR1 ENHRY, CDR2 SYGVKD. J was trimmed by 7 bases and V by 4 bases; bases with no gene match: 2. The CDR3 has 14 residues. The CDR3 nucleotides read TGTGCCATCAGTGGGACTAGCGGGGTTAATGAGCAGTTCTTC. Its translation: CAISGTSGVNEQFF.

The chain links TRBV7-9 to TRBJ2-7; 8 nucleotides agree with TRBD1. This CDR3 contains 19 residues. V shed 4 bases, J shed 2 bases, and the junction held 19 bases outside the gene matches. Per germline, CDR1 SEHNR and CDR2 FQNEAQ (reference sequence). CDR3 bases: TGTGCCAGCAGCTCCACACTAATTCAGACGGGACAGGAGACCTACGAGCAGTACTTC. The encoded protein is CASSSTLIQTGQETYEQYF.

The DNA of the CDR3 is TGTGCCAGCAGCCCACGGAGGTCCGCGGGGGGAAACACCATATATTTT. Translated, it gives CASSPRRSAGGNTIYF. The chain has TRBV5-5 and TRBJ1-3; the D is unclear. The CDR3 is made up of 16 amino acids. Trimming pared 4 bases from V and 4 bases from J, leaving 18 bases between. Germline-derived CDR1 and CDR2 are SGHKS and YYEKEE (reference sequence). Looking up the rest from reference TRBV5-5 and TRBJ1-3 gives the full variable domain: DAGVTQSPTHLIKTRGQQVTLRCSPISGHKSVSWYQQVLGQGPQFIFQYYEKEERGRGNFPDRFSARQFPNYSSELNVNALLLGDSALYLCASSPRRSAGGNTIYFGEGSWLTVV.

The chain recombines TRBV18 with TRBJ1-1, with D possibly TRBD1 on 6 matching bases. CDR3 length: 18 amino acids. Germline loops: CDR1 KGHSH, CDR2 LQKENI. V lost 3 bases and J lost 1, with 21 bases in between. The CDR3 region is CASSPLPGQVTANTEAFF. DNA of the CDR3: TGTGCCAGCTCACCTTTACCGGGACAAGTTACGGCGAACACTGAAGCTTTCTTT.

The V gene is TRBV5-4, the J gene TRBJ1-3; D remains unclear. Trimming cost V 4 bases and J 1 base, with 9 bases left between them. CDR1 SGHNT and CDR2 YYREEE come from the germline V gene (reference sequence). There are 14 residues in the CDR3. CDR3 loop: CASSSKGSGNTIYF. CDR3 in DNA: TGTGCCAGCAGCAGCAAAGGGTCTGGAAACACCATATATTTT.

This sequence joins TRBV19 and TRBJ2-3, with D maybe TRBD2 (6 bases). Germline CDR1 reads LNHDA; CDR2 reads SQIVND (reference sequence). The ends were cut back, 0 bases at V and 4 bases at J, with 11 bases in the middle. This CDR3 is built from 15 residues. The CDR3 loop is CASSIDRWGADTQYF. CDR3 nucleotides: TGTGCCAGTAGTATAGATCGGTGGGGGGCAGATACGCAGTATTTT.

The chain joins TRBV3-1 (or the pseudogene TRBV3-2) to TRBJ1-2, with TRBD1 identical over 7 bases. This CDR3 has 16 amino acids. J gave up 8 bases and V 6 bases, and 18 bases lay outside the gene matches. Per the germline V gene, CDR1 is LGHDT and CDR2 is YNNKEL (reference sequence). The chain's CDR3 is CASSPFGTATMMGYTF. The CDR3 nucleotides are TGTGCCAGCAGTCCTTTTGGGACAGCTACTATGATGGGCTACACCTTC.

V is TRBV19 and J is TRBJ1-1; 10 bases line up with TRBD1. The germline V gene has CDR1 LNHDA and CDR2 SQIVND (reference sequence). Germline trimming cut 7 bases from V and 7 bases from J; bases unmatched to any gene: 3. This CDR3 is 12 amino acids long. For the CDR3, the DNA is TGTGCCAGTATTCGGGACAGGGGTGAAGCTTTCTTT. It specifies CASIRDRGEAFF.

The chain uses TRBV5-1 and TRBJ1-6; D is perhaps TRBD1 (5 bases). Germline loops: CDR1 SGHRS, CDR2 YFSETQ. This CDR3 contains 19 residues. Trimming took off 0 bases at V and 3 bases at J, with 19 bases between the two ends. The DNA for the CDR3 is TGCGCCAGCAGCTTGGGGGTAGGGACCAACCTTAACTATAATTCACCCCTCCACTTT. This translates into CASSLGVGTNLNYNSPLHF.

This chain connects TRBV11-2 to TRBJ1-2; possible D gene TRBD1, 5 bases. The CDR3 is 15 amino acids. Trimming took 0 bases from V and 5 from J, leaving 13 bases between them. Per germline, CDR1 SGHAT and CDR2 FQNNGV. CDR3 sequence: CASSLDFQGGYGYTF. The CDR3 DNA sequence: TGTGCCAGCAGCTTAGATTTTCAGGGTGGTTATGGCTACACCTTC. Looking up the rest from reference TRBV11-2 and TRBJ1-2 gives the full variable domain: EAGVAQSPRYKIIEKRQSVAFWCNPISGHATLYWYQQILGQGPKLLIQFQNNGVVDDSQLPKDRFSAERLKGVDSTLKIQPAKLEDSAVYLCASSLDFQGGYGYTFGSGTRLTVV.

Only one count was recorded for this clone. The chain links TRBV19 to TRBJ1-1, with D possibly matching TRBD1 (6 bases). Germline-derived CDR1 and CDR2 are LNHDA and SQIVND (reference sequence). The V end lost 5 bases, the J end lost 0 bases, and 13 bases lay between the germline ends. The CDR3 runs to 15 residues. DNA of the CDR3: TGTGCCAGTAGTCTATCGGACAGTATGAACACTGAAGCTTTCTTT. Translation gives CASSLSDSMNTEAFF.

The sample holds one count of this clone. J is TRBJ1-2 and V is TRBV27; TRBD1 might be the D (6 bases). V was clipped by 5 bases and J by 7 bases, with 17 bases between them. From germline, CDR1 is MNHEY and CDR2 SMNVEV (reference sequence). The CDR3 spans 14 residues. CDR3 sequence reads: CASSQRGVQGGYTF. The CDR3 DNA is TGTGCCAGCAGTCAAAGGGGGGTTCAGGGTGGCTACACCTTC.

This rearrangement joins TRBV7-2 to TRBJ2-7; D ambiguous. The CDR3 length is 13 residues. Germline V lookup: CDR1 SGHTA, CDR2 FQGNSA. The V gene lost 2 bases and the J gene lost 5 bases, with 10 bases spanning the gap. In DNA form, the CDR3 reads TGTGCCAGCAGCTTAACCCACAAAGACGAGCAGTACTTC. Protein product: CASSLTHKDEQYF.

This clone showed up just once. The chain combines TRBV19 with TRBJ1-2, with TRBD1 identical over 7 bases. Per germline, CDR1 LNHDA and CDR2 SQIVND (reference sequence). The CDR3 sequence is 14 residues long. Losses at the gene ends were 6 bases for V and 6 bases for J; bases not matched to a gene: 10. CDR3 DNA: TGTGCCAGTAGCGAGCCGGGACAGTATAATGGCTACACCTTC. Protein product: CASSEPGQYNGYTF.

This sequence joins TRBV18 and TRBJ2-1; tentatively, D is TRBD1 (6 bases). Germline CDR1 KGHSH, CDR2 LQKENI. V gave up 2 bases and J gave up 6 bases, with 11 bases separating them. The CDR3 runs 14 residues. CDR3 sequence reads: CASSPGQGFNEQFF. The CDR3 DNA is TGTGCCAGCTCACCAGGCCAGGGGTTCAATGAGCAGTTCTTC.